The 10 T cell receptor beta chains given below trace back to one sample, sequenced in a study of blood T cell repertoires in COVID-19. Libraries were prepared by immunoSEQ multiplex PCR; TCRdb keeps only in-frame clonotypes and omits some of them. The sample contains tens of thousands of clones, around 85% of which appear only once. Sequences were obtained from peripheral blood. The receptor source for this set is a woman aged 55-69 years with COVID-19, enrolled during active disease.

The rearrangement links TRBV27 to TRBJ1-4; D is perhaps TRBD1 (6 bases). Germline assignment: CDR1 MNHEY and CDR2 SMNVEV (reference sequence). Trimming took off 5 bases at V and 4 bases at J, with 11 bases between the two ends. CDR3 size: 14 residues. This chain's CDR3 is CASSRTEINEKLFF. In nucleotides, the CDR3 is TGTGCCAGCAGTCGGACAGAAATTAATGAAAAACTGTTTTTT.

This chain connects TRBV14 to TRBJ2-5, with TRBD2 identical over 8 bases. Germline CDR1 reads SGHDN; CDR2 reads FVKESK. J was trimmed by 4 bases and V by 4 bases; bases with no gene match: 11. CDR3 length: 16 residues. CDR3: CASSPLPGGRGETQYF. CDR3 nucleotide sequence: TGTGCCAGCAGCCCACTTCCGGGAGGGAGAGGAGAGACCCAGTACTTC.

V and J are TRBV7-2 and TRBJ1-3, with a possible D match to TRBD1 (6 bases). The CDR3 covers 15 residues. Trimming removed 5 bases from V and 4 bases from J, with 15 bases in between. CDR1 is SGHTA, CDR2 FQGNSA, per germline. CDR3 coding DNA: TGTGCCAGCAGCCCCGGGGGGGCCCAGGGAAACACCATATATTTT. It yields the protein CASSPGGAQGNTIYF.

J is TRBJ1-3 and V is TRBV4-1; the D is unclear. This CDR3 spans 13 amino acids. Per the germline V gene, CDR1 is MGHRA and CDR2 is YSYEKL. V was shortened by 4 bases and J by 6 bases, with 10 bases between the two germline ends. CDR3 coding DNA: TGCGCCAGCAGCCTACCGGGAGAAAACACCATATATTTT. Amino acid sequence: CASSLPGENTIYF.

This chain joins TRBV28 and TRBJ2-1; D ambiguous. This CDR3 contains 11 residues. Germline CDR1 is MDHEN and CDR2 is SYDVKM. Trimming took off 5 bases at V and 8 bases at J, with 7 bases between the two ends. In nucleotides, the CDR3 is TGTGCCAGCAGTCCCCGAGATGAGCAGTTCTTC. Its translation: CASSPRDEQFF.

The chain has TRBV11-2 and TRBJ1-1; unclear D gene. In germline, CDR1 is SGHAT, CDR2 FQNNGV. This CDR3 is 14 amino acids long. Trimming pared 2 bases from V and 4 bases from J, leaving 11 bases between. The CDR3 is CASSLLGTGTEAFF. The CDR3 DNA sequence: TGTGCCAGCAGCTTATTAGGTACGGGCACTGAAGCTTTCTTT.

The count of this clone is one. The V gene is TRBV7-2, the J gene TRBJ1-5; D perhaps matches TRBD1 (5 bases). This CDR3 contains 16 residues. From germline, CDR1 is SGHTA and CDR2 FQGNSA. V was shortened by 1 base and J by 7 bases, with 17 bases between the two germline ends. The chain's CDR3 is CASSLVGGSDGQPQHF. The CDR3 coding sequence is TGTGCCAGCAGCTTAGTGGGGGGGTCGGATGGGCAGCCCCAGCATTTT. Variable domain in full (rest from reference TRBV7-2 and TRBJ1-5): GAGVSQSPSNKVTEKGKDVELRCDPISGHTALYWYRQSLGQGLEFLIYFQGNSAPDKSGLPSDRFSAERTGGSVSTLTIQRTQQEDSAVYLCASSLVGGSDGQPQHFGDGTRLSIL.

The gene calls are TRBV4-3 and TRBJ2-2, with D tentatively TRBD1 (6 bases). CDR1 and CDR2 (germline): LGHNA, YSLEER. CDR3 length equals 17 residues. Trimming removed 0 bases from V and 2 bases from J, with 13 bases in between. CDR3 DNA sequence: TGCGCCAGCAGCCAAGACCGCAGGACAGTTAACACCGGGGAGCTGTTTTTT. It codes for CASSQDRRTVNTGELFF.

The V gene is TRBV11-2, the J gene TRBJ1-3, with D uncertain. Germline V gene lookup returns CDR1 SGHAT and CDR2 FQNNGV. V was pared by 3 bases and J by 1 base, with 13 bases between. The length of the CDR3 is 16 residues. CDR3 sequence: CASSLTLDLSGNTIYF. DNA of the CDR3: TGTGCCAGCAGCTTGACTTTAGACCTTTCTGGAAACACCATATATTTT. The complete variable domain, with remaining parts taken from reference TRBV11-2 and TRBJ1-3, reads EAGVAQSPRYKIIEKRQSVAFWCNPISGHATLYWYQQILGQGPKLLIQFQNNGVVDDSQLPKDRFSAERLKGVDSTLKIQPAKLEDSAVYLCASSLTLDLSGNTIYFGEGSWLTVV.

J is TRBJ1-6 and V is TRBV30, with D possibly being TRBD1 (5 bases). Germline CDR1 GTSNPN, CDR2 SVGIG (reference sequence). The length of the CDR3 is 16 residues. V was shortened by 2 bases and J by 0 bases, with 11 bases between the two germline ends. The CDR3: CAWSPVGGSYNSPLHF. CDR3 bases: TGTGCCTGGAGTCCCGTGGGGGGCTCCTATAATTCACCCCTCCACTTT.